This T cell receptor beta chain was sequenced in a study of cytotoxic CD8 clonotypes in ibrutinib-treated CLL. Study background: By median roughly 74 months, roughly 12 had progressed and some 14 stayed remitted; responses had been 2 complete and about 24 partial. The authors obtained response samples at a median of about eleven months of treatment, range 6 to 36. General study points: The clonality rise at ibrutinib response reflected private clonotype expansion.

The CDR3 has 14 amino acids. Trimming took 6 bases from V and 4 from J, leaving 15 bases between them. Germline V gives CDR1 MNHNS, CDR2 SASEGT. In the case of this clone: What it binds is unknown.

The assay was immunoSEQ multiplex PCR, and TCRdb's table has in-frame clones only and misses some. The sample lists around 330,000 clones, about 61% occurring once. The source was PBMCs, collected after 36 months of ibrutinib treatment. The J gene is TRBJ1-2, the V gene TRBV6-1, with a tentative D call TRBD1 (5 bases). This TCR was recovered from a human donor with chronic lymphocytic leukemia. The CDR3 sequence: CASSERGGSYGYTF. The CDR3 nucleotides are TGTGCCAGCAGCGAGCGGGGGGGAAGCTATGGCTACACCTTC.